This T cell receptor beta chain appears in the sequencing data of a study of T-cell reconstitution after alpha-beta-depleted transplantation in children. Whole-study findings and limits: By one year post-transplant, T-cell counts and diversity largely arose from T cells that were newly produced. Expanded graft clones numbering several hundred reportedly gave rise to alpha-beta T cells about two months after transplant. TCRbeta diversity was high at day 60 in some patients (a result of surviving recipient T cells and thymic progenitors).

Regarding this clonotype: What it binds is not known.

Molecular barcoding with unique molecular identifiers was used for the TCRbeta library. TCRdb re-called the PCR reads through MiXCR, storing one row per CDR3 protein. Counted here are approximately 800,000 distinct CDR3 sequences, 16% occurring once; the ten biggest clones make up approximately 4.5%. This TCR was recovered from a male patient aged 5 to 17 who had a stem cell transplant for acute lymphoblastic leukemia, so the T cells may come from the graft donor. The sequenced sample was PBMCs, mostly from graft donor cells, obtained 360 days after TCRalphabeta/CD19-depleted stem cell transplant.

The CDR3 DNA reads as TGCAGCGTTGACGGGGCTAACTCCTACGAGCAGTACTTC. Protein product: CSVDGANSYEQYF. This rearrangement joins TRBV29-1 to TRBJ2-7, with D possibly being TRBD1 or TRBD2 (5 bases each). CDR3 length: 13 amino acids. Germline V gene sequence: CDR1 SQVTM, CDR2 ANQGSEA. With 3 bases removed from V and 0 bases from J, the gap between germline ends came to 9 bases.